The 24 T cell receptor beta chains given below trace back to one sample, sequenced in a study of blood T cell repertoires in COVID-19. Sequenced by immunoSEQ multiplex PCR; TCRdb stores in-frame clones only, minus some. The sample comprises approximately 140,000 clones, roughly 80% of which are singletons, and 35% to 40% rests with the top ten. The sample comprised peripheral blood. These TCRs come from a human donor in a cohort sampled during active COVID-19.

CDR3 sequence reads: CASSPMGGFSGNTIYF. CDR3 nucleotides: TGTGCCAGCAGCCCGATGGGAGGATTCTCTGGAAACACCATATATTTT. The chain carries TRBV7-2 and TRBJ1-3; D not resolved. The CDR3 sequence is 16 residues long. V lost 5 bases and J lost 0, with 14 bases in between. Germline values: CDR1 SGHTA, CDR2 FQGNSA.

The V and J genes are TRBV2 and TRBJ2-5, with D perhaps matching TRBD1 (6 bases). The V gene lost 4 bases and the J gene lost 2 bases, with 11 bases spanning the gap. The CDR3 length is 14 residues. Germline CDR1 and CDR2: SNHLY and FYNNEI. The CDR3 loop reads CASSGTEFQETQYF. The CDR3 region has the DNA TGTGCCAGCAGTGGGACAGAATTTCAAGAGACCCAGTACTTC.

This chain uses TRBV7-9 with TRBJ1-6; 7 positions match TRBD1. CDR1 SEHNR and CDR2 FQNEAQ come from the germline V gene (reference sequence). The CDR3 totals 14 residues. With 5 bases clipped from V and 5 bases from J, the junction kept 3 bases outside the gene matches. The CDR3 sequence: CASSRDSDNSPLHF. As DNA, the CDR3 is TGTGCCAGCAGCCGGGACAGCGATAATTCACCCCTCCACTTT.

The V and J genes are TRBV6-5 and TRBJ1-2, with 9 bases identical to TRBD1. Germline CDR1 and CDR2: MNHEY and SVGAGI. The CDR3 covers 15 residues. V dropped 4 bases and J dropped 4; count of bases not matched to a gene: 7. For the CDR3, the DNA is TGTGCCAGCAGTTCCAGAGGACAGGGGCCCTATGGCTACACCTTC. Its protein is CASSSRGQGPYGYTF.

V gene TRBV5-4 combines with J gene TRBJ2-3, with 11 positions matching TRBD2. The V gene's germline CDR1 is SGHNT and CDR2 YYREEE (reference sequence). Losses at the gene ends were 4 bases for V and 8 bases for J; bases not matched to a gene: 12. The CDR3 runs to 16 residues. In DNA form, the CDR3 reads TGTGCCAGCAGCGGCCCCACTAGCGGGGGTTCGGTTACGCAGTATTTT. Translated, it gives CASSGPTSGGSVTQYF.

The chain recombines TRBV9 with TRBJ1-6, with 8 bases aligning to TRBD1. The CDR3 spans 14 residues. Germline CDR1 reads SGDLS; CDR2 reads YYNGEE. The V gene end was trimmed by 3 bases and the J gene end by 7 bases; junction bases not matched to a gene: 3. CDR3 nucleotides: TGTGCCAGCAGCGCGACAGGGGCCAATTCACCCCTCCACTTT. Its translation is CASSATGANSPLHF.

The chain is built from TRBV18 and TRBJ1-5; 7 bases map to TRBD1. The ends lost 1 base at V and 5 bases at J; junction bases unmatched: 5. The CDR3 totals 15 residues. Germline V gives CDR1 KGHSH, CDR2 LQKENI. CDR3 DNA sequence: TGTGCCAGCTCACCACTTGAGGGGGCGCATCAGCCCCAGCATTTT. It specifies CASSPLEGAHQPQHF.

This clone was counted between two and nine times. Other DNA sequences in this specimen translate into the identical CDR3. The V call is TRBV7-2, the J call TRBJ2-1; possible D gene TRBD2, 5 bases. CDR3 length equals 12 residues. The ends were cut back, 3 bases at V and 9 bases at J, with 9 bases in the middle. Germline CDR1 SGHTA, CDR2 FQGNSA. The CDR3 reads CASSLTRGEQFF. CDR3 coding DNA: TGTGCCAGCAGCTTGACCCGGGGTGAGCAGTTCTTC. The entire variable domain, with the rest obtained from reference TRBV7-2 and TRBJ2-1, is as follows: GAGVSQSPSNKVTEKGKDVELRCDPISGHTALYWYRQSLGQGLEFLIYFQGNSAPDKSGLPSDRFSAERTGGSVSTLTIQRTQQEDSAVYLCASSLTRGEQFFGPGTRLTVL.

The rearrangement links TRBV7-2 to TRBJ2-7; 8 bases agree with TRBD1. CDR3 size: 14 residues. Germline assignment: CDR1 SGHTA and CDR2 FQGNSA. The junction had 5 bases not matched to a gene; V was cut back by 5 bases and J by 2 bases. The chain's CDR3 is CASSPQTGAYEQYF. The DNA for the CDR3 is TGTGCCAGCAGCCCTCAGACAGGGGCCTACGAGCAGTACTTC.

V usage is TRBV5-1 and J usage is TRBJ1-2; weak D call: TRBD1 (6 bases). Trimming removed 7 bases from V and 0 bases from J, with 13 bases in between. The CDR3 is 14 amino acids. Germline V CDR1 and CDR2: SGHRS, YFSETQ. The CDR3 spells CASGEQGANYGYTF. CDR3 coding DNA: TGCGCCAGCGGAGAACAGGGAGCTAACTATGGCTACACCTTC. The full variable domain, its missing parts supplied by reference TRBV5-1 and TRBJ1-2, is KAGVTQTPRYLIKTRGQQVTLSCSPISGHRSVSWYQQTPGQGLQFLFEYFSETQRNKGNFPGRFSGRQFSNSRSEMNVSTLELGDSALYLCASGEQGANYGYTFGSGTRLTVV.

J is TRBJ1-2 and V is TRBV9; D might be TRBD1 (6 bases). There are 15 residues in the CDR3. The germline V gene has CDR1 SGDLS and CDR2 YYNGEE. V was shortened by 3 bases and J by 3 bases, with 15 bases between the two germline ends. The CDR3, as DNA: TGTGCCAGCAGCGCTTCGGGACACAGACACTATGGCTACACCTTC. Protein sequence: CASSASGHRHYGYTF. The full variable domain, with the rest looked up from reference TRBV9 and TRBJ1-2, is DSGVTQTPKHLITATGQRVTLRCSPRSGDLSVYWYQQSLDQGLQFLIQYYNGEERAKGNILERFSAQQFPDLHSELNLSSLELGDSALYFCASSASGHRHYGYTFGSGTRLTVV.

This sequence joins TRBV19 and TRBJ2-7; tentatively, D is TRBD2 (6 bases). CDR3 size: 14 residues. Germline V gene data show CDR1 as LNHDA and CDR2 as SQIVND (reference sequence). The V end lost 6 bases, the J end lost 0 bases, and 12 bases lay between the germline ends. The CDR3 nucleotides are TGTGCCAGTAGGGCCGGGACTTTCTCCTACGAGCAGTACTTC. Amino acids: CASRAGTFSYEQYF.

The chain joins TRBV10-3 to TRBJ1-2; TRBD1 agrees at 9 bases. This CDR3 region has 13 residues. J was trimmed by 4 bases and V by 7 bases; bases with no gene match: 4. In germline, CDR1 is ENHRY, CDR2 SYGVKD. CDR3 bases: TGTGCCATCAATGAACAGGGGGCCTATGGCTACACCTTC. It codes for CAINEQGAYGYTF.

The chain couples TRBV9 to TRBJ2-3; 8 bases align to TRBD1. V lost 4 bases to trimming and J lost 9 bases; unmatched junction nucleotides: 10. The CDR3 spans 14 residues. Germline CDR1 SGDLS, CDR2 YYNGEE. The CDR3: CASSTSRQGTTQYF. In nucleotides, the CDR3 is TGTGCCAGCAGCACCTCGCGACAGGGGACGACGCAGTATTTT.

The rearrangement uses TRBV6-1 and TRBJ1-1, with TRBD1 as a possible D gene (5 bases). The CDR3 consists of 14 residues. V was shortened by 0 bases and J by 6 bases, with 11 bases between the two germline ends. The germline gives CDR1 MNHNS, CDR2 SASEGT. The chain's CDR3 is CASSEAPGRPEAFF. The CDR3 coding sequence is TGTGCCAGCAGTGAAGCGCCAGGGCGACCTGAAGCTTTCTTT.

This clone was picked up one time. The chain is built from TRBV18 and TRBJ2-2; the match to TRBD1 covers 7 bases. In germline, CDR1 is KGHSH, CDR2 LQKENI. The CDR3 covers 19 residues. With V trimmed by 3 bases and J by 5 bases, 18 bases remained unmatched. The CDR3, as DNA: TGTGCCAGCTCACCGGGCCTTGGGGACAGCTCTTTAAGAACCGGGGAGCTGTTTTTT. Translation: CASSPGLGDSSLRTGELFF.

The CDR3 loop is CASRPTGGPEAFF. The CDR3 DNA follows: TGTGCCAGCAGACCTACAGGGGGCCCTGAAGCTTTCTTT. The chain uses TRBV6-2 or TRBV6-3 and TRBJ1-1; 9 bases are a match to TRBD1. With V trimmed by 6 bases and J by 6 bases, 5 bases remained unmatched. The CDR3 contains 13 residues. CDR1 MNHEY and CDR2 SVGEGT come from the germline V gene.

The V call is TRBV7-8, the J call TRBJ2-2, with a tentative D call TRBD2 (6 bases). Germline V gene lookup returns CDR1 SGHVS and CDR2 FQNEAQ. The CDR3 loop spans 15 amino acids. Trimming cost V 2 bases and J 5 bases, with 12 bases left between them. This chain's CDR3 is CASSLWRRETGELFF. CDR3 DNA: TGTGCCAGCAGCTTATGGAGGAGGGAGACCGGGGAGCTGTTTTTT.

V gene TRBV7-2 combines with J gene TRBJ2-1; TRBD2 matches at 9 bases. CDR1 and CDR2 from the germline V gene are SGHTA and FQGNSA. V shed 0 bases, J shed 3 bases, and the junction held 3 bases outside the gene matches. There are 16 residues in the CDR3. The CDR3 reads CASSLASGGNYNEQFF. The CDR3, as DNA: TGTGCCAGCAGCTTAGCAAGCGGGGGGAACTACAATGAGCAGTTCTTC. The complete variable domain, with remaining parts taken from reference TRBV7-2 and TRBJ2-1, reads GAGVSQSPSNKVTEKGKDVELRCDPISGHTALYWYRQSLGQGLEFLIYFQGNSAPDKSGLPSDRFSAERTGGSVSTLTIQRTQQEDSAVYLCASSLASGGNYNEQFFGPGTRLTVL.

The rearrangement links TRBV3-1 (or the pseudogene TRBV3-2) to TRBJ1-3; TRBD1 aligns across 8 bases. Trimming took 4 bases from V and 0 from J; bases not matched to a gene: 5. CDR1 is LGHDT and CDR2 is YNNKEL in the germline V gene (reference sequence). The CDR3 has 16 amino acids. CDR3 coding DNA: TGTGCCAGCAGCCTGGGGGACAGGTTCTCTGGAAACACCATATATTTT. It encodes CASSLGDRFSGNTIYF.

V gene TRBV28 combines with J gene TRBJ2-1; D possibly corresponds to TRBD1 (6 bases). There are 17 residues in the CDR3. Trimming shortened V by 3 bases and J by 2 bases, and 17 bases separated the two germline ends. In germline, CDR1 is MDHEN, CDR2 SYDVKM. CDR3 sequence: CASSFTTGTWTYNEQFF. In nucleotides, the CDR3 is TGTGCCAGCAGTTTCACGACCGGGACATGGACCTACAATGAGCAGTTCTTC.

The J gene is TRBJ2-1, the V gene TRBV5-1; 7 bases map to TRBD1. The CDR3 has 15 residues. Trimming took 2 bases from V and 0 from J; bases not matched to a gene: 2. The germline CDR1 and CDR2 sequences are SGHRS and YFSETQ. The CDR3 region is CASSFTGVSYNEQFF. The CDR3 DNA sequence: TGCGCCAGCAGCTTTACAGGGGTCTCCTACAATGAGCAGTTCTTC.

The rearrangement links TRBV2 to TRBJ1-4; tentative D call: TRBD1 (6 bases). V dropped 8 bases and J dropped 3 bases, with 16 bases sitting between them. The CDR3 has 15 residues. In germline, CDR1 is SNHLY, CDR2 FYNNEI. CDR3 sequence (DNA): TGTGCCAGCTGGGATCCGGGACAACCTAATGAAAAACTGTTTTTT. It yields the protein CASWDPGQPNEKLFF.

The V and J genes are TRBV27 and TRBJ2-2; the D is unclear. Germline values: CDR1 MNHEY, CDR2 SMNVEV (reference sequence). The ends were cut back, 4 bases at V and 3 bases at J, with 3 bases in the middle. CDR3 length: 12 residues. CDR3 sequence reads: CASSWHTGELFF. The CDR3 region has the DNA TGTGCCAGCAGTTGGCACACCGGGGAGCTGTTTTTT.